This TCR beta chain emerged from a study of T cells in localized non-small cell lung cancer. Study results and limitations: Detection in adjacent lung was observed for a median approximately 52 of the top 100 tumor clones. Uninvolved adjacent lung, not tumor, had the highest T cell clonality. As only one tumor region underwent sequencing, heterogeneity remains possible.

Profiling relied on immunoSEQ multiplex PCR, and the TCRdb table lists in-frame clones only, not all of them. The table has 75,000 to 95,000 clones, approximately 88% seen once; the top ten hold roughly 15%. The CDR3 contains 16 residues. V lost 0 bases to trimming and J lost 7 bases, with 16 bases between them. Germline CDR1 and CDR2: MNHNY and SVGAGI (reference sequence). As concerns this clone: Its target is not known.

This chain connects TRBV6-6 to TRBJ1-3; D is possibly TRBD1 (6 bases). The material sequenced was peripheral blood, taken before any cancer treatment. This TCR was recovered from a man aged 40 to 75 with stage I squamous cell lung carcinoma. The CDR3 region is CASSYSITGGGNTIYF. In DNA, the CDR3 is TGTGCCAGCAGTTACTCGATCACTGGAGGGGGGAACACCATATATTTT.